This entry lists 3 T cell receptor beta chains sequenced from one sample in a study of cytomegalovirus exposure and HLA in healthy donors. PCR used 60 Vbeta primers and 13 Jbeta primers. TCRdb keeps only in-frame clones here, not all; method: immunoSEQ multiplex PCR. The profile shows about 85,000 clones, roughly 80% of them singletons. The specimen was PBMCs. The receptors stem from a boy younger than 18 in good health and CMV-seronegative.

The J gene is TRBJ2-1, the V gene TRBV7-6; 12 nucleotides match TRBD2. V lost 5 bases to trimming and J lost 10 bases; unmatched junction nucleotides: 15. The CDR3 loop spans 17 amino acids. The germline V gene encodes CDR1 SGHVS and CDR2 FNYEAQ. The CDR3 here is CASSLNFRLAGETEQFF. CDR3 nucleotide sequence: TGTGCCAGCAGCCTAAACTTCAGACTAGCGGGAGAGACAGAGCAGTTCTTC.

This chain links TRBV6-5 with TRBJ2-1, with unresolved D. Germline-derived CDR1 and CDR2 are MNHEY and SVGAGI. Trimming took off 5 bases at V and 9 bases at J, with 8 bases between the two ends. CDR3 length: 11 residues. CDR3 in amino acids: CASSRYGEQFF. The CDR3 nucleotides read TGTGCCAGCAGTCGCTATGGTGAGCAGTTCTTC.

This clone was observed a single time. The J gene is TRBJ1-4, the V gene TRBV4-3; D call uncertain. The V gene's germline CDR1 is LGHNA and CDR2 YSLEER. The length of the CDR3 is 15 residues. Trimming took 1 base from V and 4 from J, leaving 10 bases between them. Written as DNA, the CDR3 is TGCGCCAGCAGCCAAGGAACGGGAAATAATGAAAAACTGTTTTTT. This encodes CASSQGTGNNEKLFF.